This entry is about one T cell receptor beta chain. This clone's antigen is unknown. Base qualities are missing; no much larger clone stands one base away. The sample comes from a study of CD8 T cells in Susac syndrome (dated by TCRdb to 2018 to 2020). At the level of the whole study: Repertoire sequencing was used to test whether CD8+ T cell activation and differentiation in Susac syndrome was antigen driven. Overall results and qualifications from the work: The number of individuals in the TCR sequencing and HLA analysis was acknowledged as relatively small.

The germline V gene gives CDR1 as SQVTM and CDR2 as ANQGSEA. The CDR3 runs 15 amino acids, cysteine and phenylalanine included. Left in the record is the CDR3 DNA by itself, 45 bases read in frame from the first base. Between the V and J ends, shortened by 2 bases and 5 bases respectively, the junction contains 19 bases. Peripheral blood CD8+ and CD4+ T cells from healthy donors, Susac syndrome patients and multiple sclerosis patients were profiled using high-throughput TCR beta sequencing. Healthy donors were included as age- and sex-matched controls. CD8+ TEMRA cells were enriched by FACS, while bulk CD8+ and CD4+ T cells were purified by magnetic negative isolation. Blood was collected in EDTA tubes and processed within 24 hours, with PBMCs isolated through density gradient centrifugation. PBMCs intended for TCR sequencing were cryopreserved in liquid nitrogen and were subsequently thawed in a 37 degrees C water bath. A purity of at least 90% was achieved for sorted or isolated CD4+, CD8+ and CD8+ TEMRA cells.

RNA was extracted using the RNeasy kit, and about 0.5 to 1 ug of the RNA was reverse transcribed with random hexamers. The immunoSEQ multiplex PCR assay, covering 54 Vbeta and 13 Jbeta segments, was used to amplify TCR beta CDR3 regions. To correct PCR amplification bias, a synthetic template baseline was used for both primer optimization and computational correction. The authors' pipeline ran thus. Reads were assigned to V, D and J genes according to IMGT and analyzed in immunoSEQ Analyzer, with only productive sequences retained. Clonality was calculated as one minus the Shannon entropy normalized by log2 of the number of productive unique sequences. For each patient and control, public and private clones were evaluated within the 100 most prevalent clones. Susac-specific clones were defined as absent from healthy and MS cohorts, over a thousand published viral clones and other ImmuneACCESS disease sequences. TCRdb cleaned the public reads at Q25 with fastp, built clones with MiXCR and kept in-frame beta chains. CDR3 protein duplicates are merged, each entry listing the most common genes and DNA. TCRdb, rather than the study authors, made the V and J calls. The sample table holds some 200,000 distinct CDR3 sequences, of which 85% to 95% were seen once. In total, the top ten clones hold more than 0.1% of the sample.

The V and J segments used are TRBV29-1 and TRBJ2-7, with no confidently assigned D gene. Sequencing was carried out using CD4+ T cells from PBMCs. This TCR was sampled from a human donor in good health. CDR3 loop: CSVEPKGAPYDEQYF. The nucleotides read TGCAGCGTTGAACCCAAGGGTGCCCCCTACGACGAGCAGTACTTC.